Listed here are 7 T cell receptor beta chains from one sample, sequenced in a study of blood T cell repertoires in COVID-19. The protocol was immunoSEQ multiplex PCR, while the TCRdb copy is restricted to in-frame clones and leaves out a portion. The sample lists approximately 100,000 clones; roughly 90% were seen once. The specimen sequenced was peripheral blood. The receptors stem from a woman aged 60-70 years with acute or convalescent COVID-19.

The rearrangement uses TRBV4-1 and TRBJ1-4, with D perhaps TRBD1 (5 bases). V was shortened by 4 bases and J by 7 bases, with 16 bases between the two germline ends. The CDR3 length is 15 residues. CDR1 is MGHRA, CDR2 YSYEKL, per germline. CDR3 amino acids: CASSLSAGGPEKLFF. Here the CDR3 DNA reads TGCGCCAGCAGCCTATCAGCCGGGGGTCCTGAAAAACTGTTTTTT.

This clone was found a few times. The rearrangement joins TRBV5-5 to TRBJ1-6; the match to TRBD1 covers 7 bases. After removal of 9 bases from V and 6 bases from J, the junction contained 6 bases not matched to a gene. There are 13 residues in the CDR3. The germline gives CDR1 SGHKS, CDR2 YYEKEE (reference sequence). The CDR3 DNA follows: TGTGCCACTACAGGGGATTTTAATTCACCCCTCCACTTT. This encodes CATTGDFNSPLHF.

This sequence joins TRBV3-1 (or the pseudogene TRBV3-2) and TRBJ1-1; perhaps TRBD1 as D (5 bases). Germline lookup yields CDR1 LGHDT and CDR2 YNNKEL (reference sequence). The CDR3 sequence is 12 residues long. With 4 bases removed from V and 7 bases from J, the gap between germline ends came to 10 bases. CDR3 nucleotide sequence: TGTGCCAGCAGCCTGGGACTGGTTGAAGCTTTCTTT. It specifies CASSLGLVEAFF.

CDR3 loop: CASRRSSGTQETQYF. The CDR3 region has the DNA TGCGCCAGCAGACGGAGTAGCGGGACCCAAGAGACCCAGTACTTC. The chain employs TRBV5-1 and TRBJ2-5; TRBD2 matches 8 bases. CDR1 SGHRS and CDR2 YFSETQ come from the germline V gene. The CDR3 contains 15 residues. After removal of 5 bases from V and 1 base from J, the junction contained 7 bases not matched to a gene. Filled out from reference TRBV5-1 and TRBJ2-5, the complete variable domain reads KAGVTQTPRYLIKTRGQQVTLSCSPISGHRSVSWYQQTPGQGLQFLFEYFSETQRNKGNFPGRFSGRQFSNSRSEMNVSTLELGDSALYLCASRRSSGTQETQYFGPGTRLLVL.

The chain is built from TRBV6-4 and TRBJ2-7; TRBD2 agrees at 9 bases. This CDR3 spans 17 amino acids. Germline V gene sequence: CDR1 MRHNA, CDR2 SNTAGT. The J segment lost 6 bases and the V segment lost 2 bases, leaving 14 bases of the junction unmatched. CDR3 protein: CASSDPRGSGSISEQYV. The CDR3 nucleotides read TGTGCCAGCAGTGACCCCCGAGGTAGCGGGAGTATCTCCGAGCAGTACGTC.

This rearrangement joins TRBV27 to TRBJ1-1, with D possibly TRBD1 on 6 matching bases. The V gene's germline CDR1 is MNHEY and CDR2 SMNVEV (reference sequence). Trimming removed 4 bases at V and 1 base at J, with 19 bases between. This CDR3 comprises 17 residues. CDR3: CASSYAGTPYPNTEAFF. DNA for the CDR3: TGTGCCAGCAGTTACGCCGGGACACCTTACCCGAACACTGAAGCTTTCTTT.

This rearrangement joins TRBV4-2 to TRBJ1-2, with 7 bases that match TRBD1. Germline trimming cut 1 base from V and 2 bases from J; bases unmatched to any gene: 4. This CDR3 has 15 amino acids. Germline V CDR1 and CDR2: LGHNA, YNFKEQ. The CDR3 region is CASSQVKTGNYGYTF. The CDR3 DNA follows: TGTGCCAGCAGCCAAGTAAAGACAGGGAACTATGGCTACACCTTC.